This T cell receptor (beta chain) stems from a study of blood T cells in healthy people across ages. The study, taken as a whole, reports: Not knowing donor CMV status may have confounded expanded clonotype changes. PBMCs were not sorted, which prevented a conclusive comparison of naive versus antigen-experienced cells. The study found more naive CD4+ cells and higher diversity in long-lived than aged donors.

V lost 2 bases to trimming and J lost 0 bases; unmatched junction nucleotides: 4. The V gene's germline CDR1 is DFQATT and CDR2 SNEGSKA (reference sequence). CDR3 length: 15 amino acids. With a J-beta primer mix and a sample-barcoded 5' primer, a second PCR ran about 7 to 11 cycles. In TCRdb, the 5' RACE reads were re-called with MiXCR into one record per CDR3 protein. The data contain 730,000 or so distinct CDR3 sequences, approximately 40% of them seen just once; the ten biggest clones take up around 32%. With respect to this clonotype: Its antigen is unknown.

V usage is TRBV20-1 and J usage is TRBJ2-5, with 9 positions matching TRBD2. The receptor's source is a man of 80 years or more in good health. Material for sequencing was blood. The CDR3 region has the DNA TGCAGTGCTAGAATGACTAGCGGCTACCAAGAGACCCAGTACTTC. This translates into CSARMTSGYQETQYF.